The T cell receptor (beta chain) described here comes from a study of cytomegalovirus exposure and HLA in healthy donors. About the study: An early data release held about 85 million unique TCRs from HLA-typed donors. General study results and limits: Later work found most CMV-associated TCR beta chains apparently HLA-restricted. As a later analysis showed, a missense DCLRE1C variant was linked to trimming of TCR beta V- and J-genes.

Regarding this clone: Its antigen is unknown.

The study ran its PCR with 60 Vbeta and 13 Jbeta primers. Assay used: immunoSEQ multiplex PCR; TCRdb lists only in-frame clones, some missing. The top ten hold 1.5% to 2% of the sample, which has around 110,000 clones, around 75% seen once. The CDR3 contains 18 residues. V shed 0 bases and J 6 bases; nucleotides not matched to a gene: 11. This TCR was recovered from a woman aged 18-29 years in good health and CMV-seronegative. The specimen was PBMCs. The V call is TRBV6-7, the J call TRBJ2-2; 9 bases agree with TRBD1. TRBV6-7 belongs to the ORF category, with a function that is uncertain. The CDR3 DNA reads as TGTGCCAGCAGTTACTCTAATCTTGGACAGGGGTGCTCCGGGGAGCTGTTTTTT. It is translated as CASSYSNLGQGCSGELFF.